Listed below are T cell receptor beta chains from one sample, sequenced in a study of T cell responses to AZD1222 COVID-19 vaccine. Produced via immunoSEQ multiplex PCR; TCRdb's table is partial and in-frame only. The table lists roughly 100,000 clones, roughly 90% of them singletons. The sequenced sample was peripheral blood, obtained on day 0 of AZD1222 vaccination. The receptors originated from an adult in good health. The CDR3 runs from the conserved cysteine through the conserved F or W. The order of the fields is V gene, J gene, D gene, CDR3 protein. A D gene is named only where the DNA matches it firmly.

v_call: TRBV5-5; j_call: TRBJ1-2; d_call: .; cdr3_aa: CASSSVDSYGYTF
v_call: TRBV5-4; j_call: TRBJ1-2; d_call: .; cdr3_aa: CASSDGDGYTF
v_call: TRBV10-3; j_call: TRBJ2-3; d_call: .; cdr3_aa: CATNSADTQYF
v_call: TRBV5-1; j_call: TRBJ2-2; d_call: TRBD1; cdr3_aa: CASSTGTGVPSLFF
v_call: TRBV5-4; j_call: TRBJ2-7; d_call: TRBD1; cdr3_aa: CASSFGTGGYEQYF
v_call: TRBV6-5; j_call: TRBJ1-1; d_call: .; cdr3_aa: CASSLTGTTEAFF
v_call: TRBV2; j_call: TRBJ1-2; d_call: .; cdr3_aa: CASRGTGSRTF
v_call: TRBV7-3; j_call: TRBJ2-3; d_call: .; cdr3_aa: CASSLTSGLGDTQYF
v_call: TRBV29-1; j_call: TRBJ1-1; d_call: .; cdr3_aa: CSVERWGKAGTEAFF
v_call: TRBV6-5; j_call: TRBJ1-4; d_call: .; cdr3_aa: CASTSQGSGAKLFF